This TCR beta chain appears in the sequencing data of a study of T-cell memory formation after mild COVID-19 (dated by TCRdb to the early 2020s). In the study overall: Most TCR sequence clusters were specific to one of the two donors. The cohort comprised two young, previously healthy adult volunteers, one female and one male. In a couple of donors, T-cell clones that expanded and contracted after mild COVID-19 were followed by sequencing TCRalpha and TCRbeta repertoires longitudinally.

What the research found in general, with its limitations: From day 15 to 85, contracting clones showed balanced CD4/CD8 phenotypes, whereas a second wave of clones that expanded from day 15 to 37 leaned towards CD4+. Some responding clones were detected in pre-infection memory, which suggested that pre-existing cross-reactive memory T cells had joined the SARS-CoV-2 response. Contracting CD4+ clones were found mainly in CM and EM memory subsets, while CD8+ clones were enriched in EMRA. SARS-CoV-2 specificity of the second-wave clones peaking on day 37 was not confirmed. The study covered only two mild cases, and larger cohorts including severe cases with pre-infection samples were considered necessary.

In the germline V gene, CDR1 corresponds to SGHTA and CDR2 to FQGNSA. From the cysteine through the phenylalanine, the CDR3 covers 17 amino acids. Only the CDR3 region is kept as DNA, spanning 51 bases read in frame from base 1. V loses 2 bases at its end and J loses 0 bases; junction bases beyond the gene matches: 3. The sample was run on an Illumina NovaSeq 6000. TCRalpha and TCRbeta cDNA libraries were built by 5'RACE with constant-segment primers, adding sample barcodes and unique molecular identifiers. Trizol reagent was used to extract RNA from every sample. The libraries were amplified in two PCR steps, and the second step added a second sample barcode and Illumina TruSeq adapters. Libraries were sequenced on an Illumina NovaSeq with 2 x 150 bp paired-end reads. On the study's bioinformatics: The reads were demultiplexed and collapsed into UMI-guided consensus sequences using migec v1.2.7. Using mixcr v2.1.11, UMI consensuses were aligned to TRA and TRB V and J templates and then assembled into clonotypes. A clonotype was counted as expanded or contracted only when both edgeR and NoisET called the clonotype significant, with the noise models trained on biological replicates. For edgeR calls, the cutoffs were a false discovery rate-adjusted p below 0.01 and a log2 fold-change threshold of 1. PCA with hierarchical clustering of max-normalized trajectories of the 1000 most abundant clonotypes was used as exploratory dynamics analysis. The CD4 or CD8 phenotype of responding clones was assigned using the separately sequenced CD4+ and CD8+ repertoires. TCRdb trimmed public reads at Q25 via fastp, called clones via MiXCR and kept in-frame beta chains. Duplicate CDR3 protein sequences are folded into a single record with the most common DNA and genes. None of the V and J calls come from the authors' own analysis; TCRdb made them. The sample data list 550,000 to 700,000 distinct CDR3 sequences, and 15% to 20% of these were observed just once. Of the sample, 12% is held by the ten largest clones.

This clonotype was seen many times. What this receptor recognizes is not known. The sample holds no much larger clone one base away, and base qualities are not on file. Ficoll-Paque density gradient centrifugation was the method used to isolate PBMCs. The chain is assembled from TRBV7-2 and TRBJ2-2, and 10 bases in between align with TRBD2. The origin of this receptor is an adult woman who had mild COVID-19 (a few samples of this study predate the infection). The sample titles of this study are shuffled in the database, so cell type and time point are left out; the donor was told from shared clones. The sample was PBMCs or a T cell subset sorted from them (not recorded which). The DNA sequence is TGTGCCAGCAGCTTATTACTAGCGGGACCGAACACCGGGGAGCTGTTTTTT. The encoded protein is CASSLLLAGPNTGELFF.